This T cell receptor (beta chain) was captured by sequencing in a study of cytomegalovirus exposure and HLA in healthy donors. Findings of the study overall: CMV serostatus stood as the only immune exposure information on hand. Cytomegalovirus-associated status was assigned to some 160 TCR beta chains.

This CDR3 region has 13 residues. Germline-derived CDR1 and CDR2 are MNHNY and SVGAGI (reference sequence). Trimming pared 9 bases from V and 8 bases from J, leaving 14 bases between. Remarks on this clone: Its antigen is not identified.

PCR involved 60 Vbeta and 13 Jbeta primers. Repertoires were generated with immunoSEQ multiplex PCR, while TCRdb's copy carries only in-frame clones and drops some. The sample shows 90,000 or so clones, about four fifths of them seen only once. The material sequenced was PBMCs. J is TRBJ1-6 and V is TRBV6-6, with D possibly matching TRBD1 (6 bases). The clonotype comes from a woman aged 40 to 50 in good health and CMV-seronegative. The chain's CDR3 is CASEGVGDSPLHF. In DNA form, the CDR3 reads TGTGCCAGTGAGGGGGTTGGAGATTCACCCCTCCACTTT.